This T cell receptor beta chain is drawn from a study of tissue T cells after allogeneic stem cell transplantation. Data came from immunoSEQ multiplex PCR; TCRdb stores just in-frame clones and leaves some out. The sample carries about 20,000 clones, roughly two thirds recorded once. Comment on this clone: The gene symbols are mouse symbols.

The sequence derives from a female BALB/c mouse in good health. The mouse line has the MHC haplotype H2-d. The sample consisted of spleen.

The CDR3 is CASSYWGSSYEQYF. CDR3 DNA (partial): TGTGCCAGCAGCTACTGGGGGAGCTCCTATGAACAGTAC. J is TRBJ2-7 and V is TRBV4, with 7 bases fitting TRBD2. The CDR3 extends 1 residue past the end of the read, so its final part is completed from the germline J gene. Germline CDR1 LGHDT, CDR2 YNNKQL (reference sequence). The CDR3 covers 14 residues. V gave up 3 bases and J gave up 0 bases; unmatched junction bases: 2.